This T cell receptor (beta chain) is drawn from a study of human T cells and chemical hapten exposure. Study-wide points: Counts of TCRs above 1 in 1000 frequency stayed unchanged with DPC sensitization.

Noted time point: patch test 1, 2 weeks after DPC sensitization. Treatment in this sample: therapeutic diphenylcyclopropenone sensitization with weekly scalp DPC. This clonotype has only a few counts. Its antigen is undetermined. One entry per CDR3 protein results from TCRdb running MiXCR on the RACE reads. The table lists about 120,000 distinct CDR3 sequences, approximately 15% of them singletons. Germline values: CDR1 SEHNR, CDR2 FQNEAQ (reference sequence). The J segment lost 2 bases and the V segment lost 5 bases, leaving 8 bases of the junction unmatched. This CDR3 is 15 amino acids long. The chain recombines TRBV7-9 with TRBJ1-1, with 7 bases aligning to TRBD1. The sequenced sample was whole blood, obtained in connection with sensitization to the hapten diphenylcyclopropenone (DPC). This receptor was obtained from a man younger than 35 with alopecia areata. Some clones in this sample may be carry-over from other donors' samples. The CDR3 protein is CASSPVTGANTEAFF. In nucleotides, the CDR3 is TGTGCCAGCAGCCCCGTTACAGGGGCCAACACTGAAGCTTTCTTT.